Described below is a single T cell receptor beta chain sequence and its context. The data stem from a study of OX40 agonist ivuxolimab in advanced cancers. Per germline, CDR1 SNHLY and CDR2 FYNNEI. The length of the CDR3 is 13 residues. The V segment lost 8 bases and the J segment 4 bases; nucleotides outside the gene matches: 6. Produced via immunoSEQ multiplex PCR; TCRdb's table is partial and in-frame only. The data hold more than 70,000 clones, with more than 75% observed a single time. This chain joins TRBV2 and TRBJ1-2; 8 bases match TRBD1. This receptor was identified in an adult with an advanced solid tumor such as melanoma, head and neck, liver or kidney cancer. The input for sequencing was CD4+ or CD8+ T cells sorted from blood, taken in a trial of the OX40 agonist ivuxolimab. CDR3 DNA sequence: TGTGCCAGCCCCGGACAGGGCTTCTATGGCTACACCTTC. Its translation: CASPGQGFYGYTF.